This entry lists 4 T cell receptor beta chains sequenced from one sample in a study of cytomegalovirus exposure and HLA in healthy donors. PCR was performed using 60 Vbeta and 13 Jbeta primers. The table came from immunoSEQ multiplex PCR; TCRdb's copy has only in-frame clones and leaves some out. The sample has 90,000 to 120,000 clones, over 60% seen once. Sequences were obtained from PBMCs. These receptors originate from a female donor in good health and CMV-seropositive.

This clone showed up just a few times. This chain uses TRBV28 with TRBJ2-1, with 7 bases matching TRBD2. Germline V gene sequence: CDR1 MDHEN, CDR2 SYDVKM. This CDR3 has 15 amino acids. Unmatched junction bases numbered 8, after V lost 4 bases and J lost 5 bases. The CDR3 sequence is CASSWGPGGNNEQFF. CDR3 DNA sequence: TGTGCCAGCAGTTGGGGCCCGGGGGGAAACAATGAGCAGTTCTTC.

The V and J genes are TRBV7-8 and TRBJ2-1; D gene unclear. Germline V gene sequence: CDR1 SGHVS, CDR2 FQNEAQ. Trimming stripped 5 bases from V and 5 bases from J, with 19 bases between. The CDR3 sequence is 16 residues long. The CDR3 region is CASSPPERLTNNEQFF. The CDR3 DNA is TGTGCCAGCAGCCCCCCTGAGAGACTCACCAACAATGAGCAGTTCTTC.

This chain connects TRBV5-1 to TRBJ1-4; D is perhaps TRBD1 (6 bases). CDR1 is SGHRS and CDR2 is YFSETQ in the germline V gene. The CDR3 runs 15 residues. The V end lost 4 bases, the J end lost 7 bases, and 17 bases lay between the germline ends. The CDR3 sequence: CASSRDQGIGEKLFF. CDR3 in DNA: TGCGCCAGCAGCCGCGACCAGGGGATTGGTGAAAAACTGTTTTTT.

The chain's CDR3 is CASSQFSLWGDREYEQYF. CDR3 sequence (DNA): TGTGCCAGCAGTCAATTCTCCCTCTGGGGGGACAGGGAGTACGAGCAGTACTTC. The chain links TRBV27 to TRBJ2-7; 9 bases align to TRBD1. V was clipped by 5 bases and J by 4 bases; unmatched bases: 18. This CDR3 is 18 amino acids long. Germline V gene data show CDR1 as MNHEY and CDR2 as SMNVEV (reference sequence).